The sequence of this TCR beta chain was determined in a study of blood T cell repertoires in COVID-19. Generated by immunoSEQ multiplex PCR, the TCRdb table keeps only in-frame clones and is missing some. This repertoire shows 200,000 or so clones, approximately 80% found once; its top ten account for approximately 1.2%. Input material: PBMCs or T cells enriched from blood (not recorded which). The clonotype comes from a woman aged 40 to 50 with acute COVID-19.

CDR3 protein: CASSFVVGDYGYTF. CDR3 DNA: TGTGCCAGCAGCTTCGTGGTCGGAGACTATGGCTACACCTTC. The chain couples TRBV7-2 to TRBJ1-2; D is unresolved. CDR1 is SGHTA and CDR2 is FQGNSA in the germline V gene. The CDR3 is 14 residues long. Trimming took 3 bases from V and 3 from J, leaving 11 bases between them.